Below, 21 T cell receptor beta chains from the same sample are listed, as sequenced in a study of cytomegalovirus exposure and HLA in healthy donors. The PCR used 60 Vbeta and 13 Jbeta primers. Only in-frame clones appear in the TCRdb table, and some are missing; sequencing was by immunoSEQ multiplex PCR. The sample yields under 150,000 clones, about 76% seen once. The specimen sequenced was PBMCs. The receptor set was obtained from a man younger than 30 in good health and CMV-seronegative.

The CDR3 protein is CASSRGGYEAFF. The CDR3 DNA reads as TGTGCCAGCAGCCGAGGGGGATACGAAGCTTTCTTT. V usage is TRBV28 and J usage is TRBJ1-1; D may be TRBD1 (6 bases). The germline V gene has CDR1 MDHEN and CDR2 SYDVKM. Between the trimmed V and J ends, which lost 6 bases and 8 bases, there was a span of 13 bases. There are 12 residues in the CDR3.

The rearrangement uses TRBV27 and TRBJ1-1; D not certain. Germline CDR1 reads MNHEY; CDR2 reads SMNVEV (reference sequence). The CDR3 has 11 residues. Deletions cut 7 bases from V and 1 base from J, with 4 bases between. The CDR3 here is CASISNTEAFF. DNA of the CDR3: TGTGCCAGCATCTCGAACACTGAAGCTTTCTTT.

The CDR3 DNA reads TGTGCCAGCAACCCGACAGGGGGACTCTACGAGCAGTACTTC. This gives the protein CASNPTGGLYEQYF. The chain uses TRBV28 and TRBJ2-7; 9 positions agree with TRBD1. The junction had 7 bases not matched to a gene; V was cut back by 7 bases and J by 3 bases. Germline CDR1 is MDHEN and CDR2 is SYDVKM. This CDR3 contains 14 residues.

CDR3 protein: CASRARDRATEAFF. The CDR3 nucleotides read TGTGCCAGCAGGGCGCGGGACAGAGCCACTGAAGCTTTCTTT. The chain carries TRBV6-1 and TRBJ1-1; 7 bases are a match to TRBD1. The ends lost 6 bases at V and 4 bases at J; junction bases unmatched: 8. The germline V gene encodes CDR1 MNHNS and CDR2 SASEGT. The CDR3 is 14 amino acids.

CDR3 coding DNA: TGTGCCAGCACTCGGTCCTACAATGAGCAGTTCTTC. Translation: CASTRSYNEQFF. The rearrangement uses TRBV2 and TRBJ2-1; D remains ambiguous. The germline CDR1 and CDR2 sequences are SNHLY and FYNNEI. The germline V and J ends were trimmed by 7 bases and 1 base, with 5 bases remaining between them. The CDR3 has 12 amino acids.

The chain uses TRBV14 and TRBJ1-6; 8 bases fit TRBD1. Germline loops: CDR1 SGHDN, CDR2 FVKESK. There are 19 residues in the CDR3. Trimming cost V 3 bases and J 1 base; bases outside gene matches: 11. The CDR3 loop reads CASSQFQGAPGSYNSPLHF. DNA of the CDR3: TGTGCCAGCAGCCAGTTTCAGGGGGCGCCCGGGTCCTATAATTCACCCCTCCACTTT.

The chain uses TRBV18 and TRBJ1-5; 8 bases fit TRBD1. The CDR3 is made up of 17 amino acids. After removal of 6 bases from V and 0 bases from J, the junction contained 10 bases not matched to a gene. The germline V gene has CDR1 KGHSH and CDR2 LQKENI. Here the CDR3 DNA reads TGTGCCAGCTCCCCCTTGGGGACAGGCGATAGCAATCAGCCCCAGCATTTT. Encoded protein: CASSPLGTGDSNQPQHF.

The J gene is TRBJ1-1, the V gene TRBV4-3; possible D gene TRBD1, 5 bases. The length of the CDR3 is 16 residues. CDR1 is LGHNA and CDR2 is YSLEER in the germline V gene. Trimming removed 0 bases from V and 1 base from J, with 12 bases in between. The CDR3 sequence is CASSQDRRGRNTEAFF. CDR3 coding DNA: TGCGCCAGCAGCCAAGATCGTAGGGGCAGGAACACTGAAGCTTTCTTT.

The chain couples TRBV5-4 to TRBJ1-6; D perhaps matches TRBD1 (5 bases). Trimming stripped 3 bases from V and 10 bases from J, with 11 bases between. Germline V CDR1 and CDR2: SGHNT, YYREEE (reference sequence). The CDR3 consists of 13 residues. CDR3: CASSSPGQSPLHF. CDR3 in DNA: TGTGCCAGCAGCTCCCCCGGACAATCACCCCTCCACTTT. Complete variable domain (other parts from reference TRBV5-4 and TRBJ1-6): ETGVTQSPTHLIKTRGQQVTLRCSSQSGHNTVSWYQQALGQGPQFIFQYYREEENGRGNFPPRFSGLQFPNYSSELNVNALELDDSALYLCASSSPGQSPLHFGNGTRLTVT.

This chain joins TRBV15 and TRBJ1-2; D remains unclear. The V gene lost 0 bases and the J gene lost 4 bases, with 6 bases spanning the gap. The CDR3 length is 13 residues. CDR1 and CDR2 (germline): LNHNV, YYDKDF (reference sequence). The CDR3 loop reads CATSRDPVYGYTF. The DNA of the CDR3 is TGTGCCACCAGCAGAGATCCAGTCTATGGCTACACCTTC.

The CDR3 nucleotides are TGTGCCAGAAGCTCAGACCGCAGGGGCGCGTGCCACACCTATAATTCACCCCTCCACTTT. Translating it yields CARSSDRRGACHTYNSPLHF. The chain uses TRBV5-3 and TRBJ1-6, with D perhaps matching TRBD1 (6 bases). TRBV5-3 is an ORF for which the function is uncertain. Trimming took off 3 bases at V and 2 bases at J, with 24 bases between the two ends. There are 20 residues in the CDR3.

The rearrangement links TRBV7-9 to TRBJ1-1; maybe TRBD1 (5 bases). Trimming stripped 1 base from V and 12 bases from J, with 18 bases between. The length of the CDR3 is 14 residues. CDR1 is SEHNR, CDR2 FQNEAQ, per germline (reference sequence). CDR3 nucleotides: TGTGCCAGCAGCTTAGATGGGGCTTCCCAAAATACTTTCTTT. It codes for CASSLDGASQNTFF.

The V gene is TRBV30, the J gene TRBJ1-3, with D maybe TRBD1 (5 bases). V lost 4 bases to trimming and J lost 4 bases, with 11 bases between them. The CDR3 is 13 amino acids. CDR1 and CDR2 from the germline V gene are GTSNPN and SVGIG (reference sequence). Written as DNA, the CDR3 is TGTGCCTGGACCAGGGTGGGCGGAAACACCATATATTTT. As protein: CAWTRVGGNTIYF.

This clone was observed once. The chain has TRBV4-1 and TRBJ1-5; D not resolved. The CDR3 runs 16 residues. CDR1 and CDR2 (germline): MGHRA, YSYEKL. With 0 bases removed from V and 3 bases from J, the gap between germline ends came to 12 bases. The CDR3 sequence is CASSQDEWSPNQPQHF. CDR3 sequence (DNA): TGCGCCAGCAGCCAAGATGAATGGAGCCCCAATCAGCCCCAGCATTTT.

This sequence joins TRBV10-1 and TRBJ2-1, with 14 bases identical to TRBD2. The CDR3 is 19 residues long. From germline, CDR1 is WNHNN and CDR2 SYGVQD (reference sequence). V shed 0 bases and J 6 bases; nucleotides not matched to a gene: 10. The CDR3: CASSESGTSGGKWSNEQFF. In DNA form, the CDR3 reads TGCGCCAGCAGTGAGTCGGGGACTAGCGGGGGCAAATGGAGCAATGAGCAGTTCTTC.

This chain connects TRBV9 to TRBJ1-4; perhaps TRBD1 as D (6 bases). Trimming took 0 bases from V and 7 from J, leaving 10 bases between them. The CDR3 length is 14 residues. Germline CDR1 reads SGDLS; CDR2 reads YYNGEE. CDR3 region: CASSVGQGSEKLFF. The CDR3 DNA sequence: TGTGCCAGCAGCGTAGGGCAGGGGTCTGAAAAACTGTTTTTT.

V and J are TRBV30 and TRBJ1-2, with 7 bases that match TRBD1. CDR3 length equals 15 residues. The V gene's germline CDR1 is GTSNPN and CDR2 SVGIG (reference sequence). V trimming: 0 bases; J trimming: 4 bases; junction bases outside the gene matches: 8. DNA of the CDR3: TGTGCCTGGAGTGTACAAGGGGGCCCCTCCTATGGCTACACCTTC. As protein: CAWSVQGGPSYGYTF.

The chain combines TRBV7-2 with TRBJ2-5, with 13 bases fitting TRBD2. Germline V gene sequence: CDR1 SGHTA, CDR2 FQGNSA. The V and J ends lost 5 bases and 5 bases, in that order; junction bases with no gene match: 5. The CDR3 has 15 amino acids. In DNA, the CDR3 is TGTGCCAGCAGCGAGACTAGCGGGGGGCTGGAGACCCAGTACTTC. Encoded protein: CASSETSGGLETQYF.

V gene TRBV6-6 combines with J gene TRBJ2-2; 7 bases agree with TRBD1. Unmatched junction bases numbered 7, after V lost 5 bases and J lost 4 bases. This CDR3 is 15 amino acids long. CDR1 is MNHNY, CDR2 SVGAGI, per germline (reference sequence). The CDR3 bases are TGTGCCAGCAGTAGGACCCCAGGGGGCACCGGGGAGCTGTTTTTT. It yields the protein CASSRTPGGTGELFF.

The chain joins TRBV2 to TRBJ1-1; unclear D gene. This CDR3 spans 14 amino acids. Germline V gene data show CDR1 as SNHLY and CDR2 as FYNNEI. V gave up 8 bases and J gave up 1 base, with 14 bases separating them. The CDR3 sequence: CASREGFTNTEAFF. The DNA for the CDR3 is TGTGCCAGCCGGGAGGGTTTCACGAACACTGAAGCTTTCTTT.

The genes are TRBV10-2 and TRBJ1-5, with 11 bases aligning to TRBD1. V dropped 9 bases and J dropped 7; count of bases not matched to a gene: 2. The CDR3 has 12 residues. Germline CDR1 reads WSHSY; CDR2 reads SAAADI. DNA for the CDR3: TGCGCCAGTGGGACAGGGGGGCAGCCCCAGCATTTT. Amino acids: CASGTGGQPQHF.